Reported below is one T cell receptor beta chain. Its antigen is still unknown. The CDR3 contains 16 residues. In germline, CDR1 is DFQATT, CDR2 SNEGSKA (reference sequence). V lost 0 bases and J 4 bases, leaving 16 bases between the germline ends. In the library, individual cDNA molecules carried attached unique molecular identifiers. MiXCR, applied by TCRdb to the 5' RACE reads, yields one record per CDR3 protein. The top ten hold roughly 3% of the sample, which has under 85,000 distinct CDR3 sequences, roughly 12% seen once. These data come from a study of early T cells in non-severe SARS-CoV-2 infection. Across the whole study: From unsorted whole blood, bulk RNA was sequenced, and the chains remained unpaired. Overall study findings and caveats: Missing private and CD4 specificities, VDJdb matching favored anti-spike CD8 responses.

The source is an adult who was a healthcare worker with PCR-confirmed SARS-CoV-2 infection or an uninfected control (not recorded which). The material sequenced was whole blood. The J gene is TRBJ2-1, the V gene TRBV20-1, with D possibly being TRBD2 (6 bases). The CDR3: CSARDPEADYYNEQFF. The CDR3 region has the DNA TGCAGTGCTAGAGATCCAGAAGCGGACTATTACAATGAGCAGTTCTTC.